This entry describes one TCR beta chain. The target antigen is unknown. Method: immunoSEQ multiplex PCR; TCRdb's copy keeps in-frame clones and lacks some. The sample includes 6,500 to 9,000 clones, less than 90% of them seen just once. This specimen comes from a study of OX40 agonist ivuxolimab in advanced cancers. Study background: Patients achieving partial responses numbered three: one hepatocellular carcinoma case and two cutaneous melanoma cases.

The CDR3 runs to 14 residues. V shed 4 bases and J shed 0 bases, with 9 bases lying between them. In germline, CDR1 is ENHRY, CDR2 SYGVKD. Study-level results: Researchers report that CD8+ T cells had, on average, more expanded clones than CD4+. Partial responders at 0.1-3.0 mg/kg had among the lowest clonal expansion.

Blood draws occurred at baseline, cycle 4 day 1, and cycle 7 day 1. This clonotype originated in an adult with an advanced solid tumor such as melanoma, head and neck, liver or kidney cancer. V is TRBV10-3 and J is TRBJ1-2, with unresolved D. This material consisted of CD4+ or CD8+ T cells sorted from blood, taken in a trial of the OX40 agonist ivuxolimab. CDR3 protein: CAISGGDANYGYTF. The CDR3 DNA is TGTGCCATCAGTGGAGGAGACGCTAACTATGGCTACACCTTC.